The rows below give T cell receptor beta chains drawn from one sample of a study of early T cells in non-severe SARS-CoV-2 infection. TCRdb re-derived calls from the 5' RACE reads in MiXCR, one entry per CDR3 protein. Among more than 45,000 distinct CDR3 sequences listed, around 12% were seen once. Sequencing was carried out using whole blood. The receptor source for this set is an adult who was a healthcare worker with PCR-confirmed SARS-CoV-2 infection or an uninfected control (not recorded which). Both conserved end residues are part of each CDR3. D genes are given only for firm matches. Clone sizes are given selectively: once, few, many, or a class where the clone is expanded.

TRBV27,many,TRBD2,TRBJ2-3,TGTGCCAGCGGTGGGGTAGCGGGAGGGCTCACAGATACGCAGTATTTT,CASGGVAGGLTDTQYF
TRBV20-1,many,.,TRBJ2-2,TGCAGTGCTAGAGATGTTGAGTACTTGAACACCGGGGAGCTGTTTTTT,CSARDVEYLNTGELFF
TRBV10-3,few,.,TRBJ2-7,TGTGCCATCAGCCAATCCTCGGCAGGGTCAAGCTCCTACGAGCAGTACTTC,CAISQSSAGSSSYEQYF
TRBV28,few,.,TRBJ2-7,TGTGCCAGCAGTTTACAGGGTCAGTACGAGCAGTACTTC,CASSLQGQYEQYF
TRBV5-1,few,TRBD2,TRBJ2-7,TGCGCCAGCAGCACACTAGCGGGGTCTGTCTACGAGCAGTACTTC,CASSTLAGSVYEQYF
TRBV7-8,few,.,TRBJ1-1,TGTGCCAGCAGCAACGAGGCCCTCAGTCATGAAGCTTTCTTT,CASSNEALSHEAFF
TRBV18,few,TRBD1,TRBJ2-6,TGTGCCAGCTCACTACAGGGGGCAGCTGGGGCCAACGTCCTGACTTTC,CASSLQGAAGANVLTF
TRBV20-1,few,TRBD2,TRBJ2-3,TGCAGTGCTAGCGGGGGGGGCACAGATACGCAGTATTTT,CSASGGGTDTQYF
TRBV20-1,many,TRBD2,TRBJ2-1,TGCAGTGCTAGAGATCAAGCGGGACGTACCTACAATGAGCAGTTCTTC,CSARDQAGRTYNEQFF
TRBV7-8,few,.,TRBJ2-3,TGTGCCAGCAAAGACCGCGCCCGTGATACGCAGTATTTT,CASKDRARDTQYF
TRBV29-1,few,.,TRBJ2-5,TGCAGCGTTGAAGAAGGCAGGGGGGAAGAGACCCAGTACTTC,CSVEEGRGEETQYF
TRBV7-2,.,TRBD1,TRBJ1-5,TGTGCCAGCAGCTTAGTTGGGACAGGGGGCTATCAGCCCCAGCATTTT,CASSLVGTGGYQPQHF
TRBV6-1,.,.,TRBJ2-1,TGTGCCAGCAGTGCCTCAGGTTCAACCTACAATGAGCAGTTCTTC,CASSASGSTYNEQFF
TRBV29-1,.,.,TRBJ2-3,TGCAGCGTTGTGACAGATACGCAGTATTTT,CSVVTDTQYF
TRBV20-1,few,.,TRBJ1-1,TGCAGCACTTTCGGGCGGCTGAACACTGAAGCTTTCTTT,CSTFGRLNTEAFF
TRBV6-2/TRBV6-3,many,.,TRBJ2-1,TGTGCCAGCAGTTACTCATACAATGAGCAGTTCTTC,CASSYSYNEQFF
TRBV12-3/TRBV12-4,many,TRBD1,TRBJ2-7,TGTGCCAGCAGCCCCGGGACAGGGGCCTACGAGCAGTACTTC,CASSPGTGAYEQYF
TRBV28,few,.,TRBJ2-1,TGTGCCAGCAGTGGTGTGGGGGGCTACAATGAGCAGTTCTTC,CASSGVGGYNEQFF
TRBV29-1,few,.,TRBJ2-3,TGCAGCGTGCGCGGACCGAGTCTTTTAGATACGCAGTATTTT,CSVRGPSLLDTQYF
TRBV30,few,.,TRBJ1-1,TGTGCCTGGAGTGTACACGTGAACACTGAAGCTTTCTTT,CAWSVHVNTEAFF
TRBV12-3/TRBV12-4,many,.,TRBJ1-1,TGTGCCAGCAGTTTCGGGGGGCTGGGCACTGAAGCTTTCTTT,CASSFGGLGTEAFF
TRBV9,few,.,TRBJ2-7,TGTGCCAGCAGCGTAGTCTACGGGAGCGAGCAGTACTTC,CASSVVYGSEQYF
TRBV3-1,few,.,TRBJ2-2,TGTGCCAGCTACCGCACCGGGGAGCTGTTTTTT,CASYRTGELFF
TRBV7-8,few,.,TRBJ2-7,TGTGCCAGCAGCTTAGCACTGACAAGCTACGAGCAGTACTTC,CASSLALTSYEQYF
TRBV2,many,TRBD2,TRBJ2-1,TGTGCCAGCAGTGATGAAGGACTAGCGGGAGTTGAGCAGTTCTTC,CASSDEGLAGVEQFF